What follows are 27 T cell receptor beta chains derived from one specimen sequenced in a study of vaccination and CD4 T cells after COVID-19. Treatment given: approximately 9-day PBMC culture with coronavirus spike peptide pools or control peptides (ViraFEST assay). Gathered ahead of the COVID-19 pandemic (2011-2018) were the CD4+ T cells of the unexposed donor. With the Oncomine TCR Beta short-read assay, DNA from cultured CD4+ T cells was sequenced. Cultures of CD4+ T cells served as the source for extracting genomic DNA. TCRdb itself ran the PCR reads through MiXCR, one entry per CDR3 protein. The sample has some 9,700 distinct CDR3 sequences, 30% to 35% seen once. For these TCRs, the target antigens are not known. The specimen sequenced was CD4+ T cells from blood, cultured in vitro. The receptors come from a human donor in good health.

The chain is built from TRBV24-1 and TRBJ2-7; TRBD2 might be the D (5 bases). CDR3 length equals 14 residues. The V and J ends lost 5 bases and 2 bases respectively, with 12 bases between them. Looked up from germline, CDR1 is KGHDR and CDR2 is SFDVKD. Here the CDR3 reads CATSAPAAPYEQYF. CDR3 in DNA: TGTGCCACCAGTGCCCCAGCGGCCCCCTACGAGCAGTACTTC.

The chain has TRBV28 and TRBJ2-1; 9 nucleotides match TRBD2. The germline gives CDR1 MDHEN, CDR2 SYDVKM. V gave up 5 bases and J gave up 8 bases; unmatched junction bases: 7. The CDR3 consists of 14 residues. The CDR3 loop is CASSQAGGTDEQFF. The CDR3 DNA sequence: TGTGCCAGCAGTCAAGCGGGAGGTACGGATGAGCAGTTCTTC.

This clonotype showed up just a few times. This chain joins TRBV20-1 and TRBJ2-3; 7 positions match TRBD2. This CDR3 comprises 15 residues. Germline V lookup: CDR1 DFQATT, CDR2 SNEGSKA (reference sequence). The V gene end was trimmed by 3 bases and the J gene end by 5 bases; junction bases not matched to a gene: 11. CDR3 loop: CSARERRREKDTQYF. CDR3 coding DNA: TGCAGTGCTAGGGAGCGTCGGCGGGAGAAAGATACGCAGTATTTT.

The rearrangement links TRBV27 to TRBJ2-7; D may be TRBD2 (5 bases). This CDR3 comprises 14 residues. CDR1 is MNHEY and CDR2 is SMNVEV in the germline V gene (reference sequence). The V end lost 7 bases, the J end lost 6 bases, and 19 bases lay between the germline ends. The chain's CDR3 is CASTWGSGNGEQYF. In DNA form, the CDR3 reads TGTGCCAGCACGTGGGGATCGGGGAATGGCGAGCAGTACTTC.

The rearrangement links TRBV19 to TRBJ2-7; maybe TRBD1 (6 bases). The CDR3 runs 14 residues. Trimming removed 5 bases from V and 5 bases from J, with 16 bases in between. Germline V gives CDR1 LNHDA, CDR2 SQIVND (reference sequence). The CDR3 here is CASSVGPDRNEQYF. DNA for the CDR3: TGTGCCAGTAGTGTGGGCCCCGACAGGAACGAGCAGTACTTC.

CDR3: CSVDYDTDTGELFF. The CDR3 DNA follows: TGCAGCGTTGATTATGACACGGATACCGGGGAGCTGTTTTTT. This rearrangement joins TRBV29-1 to TRBJ2-2; the D is unclear. The CDR3 is 14 amino acids. The germline V and J ends were trimmed by 3 bases and 5 bases, with 13 bases remaining between them. Germline CDR1 SQVTM, CDR2 ANQGSEA.

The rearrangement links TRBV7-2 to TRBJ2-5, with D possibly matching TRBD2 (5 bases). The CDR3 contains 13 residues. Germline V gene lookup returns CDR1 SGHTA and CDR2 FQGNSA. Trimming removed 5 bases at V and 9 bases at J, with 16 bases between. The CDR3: CASSRRLEEAQYF. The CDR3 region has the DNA TGTGCCAGCAGCCGGCGGCTGGAGGAGGCCCAGTACTTC.

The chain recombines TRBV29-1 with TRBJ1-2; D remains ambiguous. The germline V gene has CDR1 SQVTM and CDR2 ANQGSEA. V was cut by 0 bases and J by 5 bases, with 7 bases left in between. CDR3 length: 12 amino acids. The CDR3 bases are TGCAGCGTTGAAGAGAGGCCGTATGGCTACACCTTC. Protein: CSVEERPYGYTF.

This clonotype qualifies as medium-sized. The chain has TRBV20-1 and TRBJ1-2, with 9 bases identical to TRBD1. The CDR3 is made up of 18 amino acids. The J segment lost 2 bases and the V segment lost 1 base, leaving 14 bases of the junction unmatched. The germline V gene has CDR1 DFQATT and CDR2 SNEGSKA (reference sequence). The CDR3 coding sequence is TGCAGTGCTAGAGTCGAGCCGGGACAGGGAGTGCCCAACTATGGCTACACCTTC. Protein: CSARVEPGQGVPNYGYTF.

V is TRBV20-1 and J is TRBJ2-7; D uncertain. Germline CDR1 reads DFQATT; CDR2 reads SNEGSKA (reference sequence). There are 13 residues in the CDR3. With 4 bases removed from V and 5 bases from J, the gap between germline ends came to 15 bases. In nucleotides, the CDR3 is TGCAGTGCTAAGAGGACCCAGCACGACGAGCAGTACTTC. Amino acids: CSAKRTQHDEQYF.

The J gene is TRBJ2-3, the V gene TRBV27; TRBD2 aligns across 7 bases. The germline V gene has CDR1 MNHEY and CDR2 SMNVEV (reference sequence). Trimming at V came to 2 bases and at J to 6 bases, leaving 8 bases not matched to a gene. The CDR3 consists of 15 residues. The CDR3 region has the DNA TGTGCCAGCAGTTTAGAGGGCGGGAGAGCGGATACGCAGTATTTT. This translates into CASSLEGGRADTQYF.

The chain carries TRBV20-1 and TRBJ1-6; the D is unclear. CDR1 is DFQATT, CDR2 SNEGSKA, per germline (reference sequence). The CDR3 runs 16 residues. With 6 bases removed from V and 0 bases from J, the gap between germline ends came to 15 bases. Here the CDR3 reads CSARKESNSYNSPLHF. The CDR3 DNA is TGCAGTGCAAGAAAGGAGTCAAACTCCTATAATTCACCCCTCCACTTT.

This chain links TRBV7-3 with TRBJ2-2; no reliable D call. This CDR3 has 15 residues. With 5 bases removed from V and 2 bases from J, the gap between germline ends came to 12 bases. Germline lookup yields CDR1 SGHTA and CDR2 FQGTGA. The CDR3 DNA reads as TGTGCCAGCAGCCCGCTGGGTGGTAACACCGGGGAGCTGTTTTTT. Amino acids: CASSPLGGNTGELFF.

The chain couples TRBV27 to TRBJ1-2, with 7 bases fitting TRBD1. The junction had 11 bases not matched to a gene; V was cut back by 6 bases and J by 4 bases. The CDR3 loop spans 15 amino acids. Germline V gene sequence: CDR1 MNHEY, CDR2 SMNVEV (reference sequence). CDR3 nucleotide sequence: TGTGCCAGCAGGGGACAGAGGAGATGGGTCTATGGCTACACCTTC. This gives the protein CASRGQRRWVYGYTF.

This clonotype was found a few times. In DNA form, the CDR3 reads TGTGCCAGCCGACTCGTGAACACCGGGGAGCTGTTTTTT. It codes for CASRLVNTGELFF. The V gene is TRBV7-2, the J gene TRBJ2-2; D remains unclear. Germline lookup yields CDR1 SGHTA and CDR2 FQGNSA. The CDR3 extends over 13 amino acids. Trimming took 8 bases from V and 1 from J, leaving 8 bases between them.

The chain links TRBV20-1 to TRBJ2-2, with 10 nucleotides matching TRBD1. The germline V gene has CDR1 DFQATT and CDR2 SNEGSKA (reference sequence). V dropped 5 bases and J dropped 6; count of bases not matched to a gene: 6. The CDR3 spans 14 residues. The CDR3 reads CSARDRGYPGELFF. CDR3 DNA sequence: TGCAGTGCTCGGGACAGGGGCTACCCCGGGGAGCTGTTTTTT.

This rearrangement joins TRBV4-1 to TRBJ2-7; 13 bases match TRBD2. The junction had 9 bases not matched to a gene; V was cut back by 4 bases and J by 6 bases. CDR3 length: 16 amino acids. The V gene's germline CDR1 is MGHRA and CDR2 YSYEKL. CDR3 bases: TGCGCCAGCAGCCGGGAGACGGGACTAGCGGGGACCGAGCAGTACTTC. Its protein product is CASSRETGLAGTEQYF.

The chain's CDR3 is CASSFSRGSYGYTF. The CDR3, as DNA: TGTGCCAGCAGTTTTTCCAGGGGGAGCTATGGCTACACCTTC. This chain connects TRBV27 to TRBJ1-2; 7 bases are a match to TRBD1. Germline V gives CDR1 MNHEY, CDR2 SMNVEV (reference sequence). J lost 4 bases, V lost 3 bases, and 5 bases had no gene match. The CDR3 is made up of 14 amino acids.

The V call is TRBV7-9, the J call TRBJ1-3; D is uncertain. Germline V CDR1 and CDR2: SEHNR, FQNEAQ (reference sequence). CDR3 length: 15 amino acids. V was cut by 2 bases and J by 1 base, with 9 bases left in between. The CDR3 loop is CASSLSGMSGNTIYF. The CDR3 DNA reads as TGTGCCAGCAGCTTAAGCGGTATGTCTGGAAACACCATATATTTT. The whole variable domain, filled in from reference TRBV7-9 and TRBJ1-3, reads DTGVSQNPRHKITKRGQNVTFRCDPISEHNRLYWYRQTLGQGPEFLTYFQNEAQLEKSRLLSDRFSAERPKGSFSTLEIQRTEQGDSAMYLCASSLSGMSGNTIYFGEGSWLTVV.

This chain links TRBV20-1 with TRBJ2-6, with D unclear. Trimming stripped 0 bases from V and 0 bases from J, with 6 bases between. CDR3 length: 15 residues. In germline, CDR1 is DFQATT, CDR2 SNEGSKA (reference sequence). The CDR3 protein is CSARDWNSGANVLTF. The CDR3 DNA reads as TGCAGTGCTAGAGATTGGAACTCTGGGGCCAACGTCCTGACTTTC.

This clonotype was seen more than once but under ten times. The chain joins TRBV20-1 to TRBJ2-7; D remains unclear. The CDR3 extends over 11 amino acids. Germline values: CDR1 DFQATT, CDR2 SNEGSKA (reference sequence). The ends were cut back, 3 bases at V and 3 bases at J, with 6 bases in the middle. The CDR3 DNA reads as TGCAGTGCTAGGACCCGCTACGAGCAGTACTTC. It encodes CSARTRYEQYF.

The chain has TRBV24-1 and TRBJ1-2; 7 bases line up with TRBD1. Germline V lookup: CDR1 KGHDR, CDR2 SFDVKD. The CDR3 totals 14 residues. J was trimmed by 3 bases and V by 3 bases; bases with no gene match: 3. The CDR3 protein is CATSDPGGDYGYTF. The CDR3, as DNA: TGTGCCACCAGTGATCCAGGGGGGGACTATGGCTACACCTTC.

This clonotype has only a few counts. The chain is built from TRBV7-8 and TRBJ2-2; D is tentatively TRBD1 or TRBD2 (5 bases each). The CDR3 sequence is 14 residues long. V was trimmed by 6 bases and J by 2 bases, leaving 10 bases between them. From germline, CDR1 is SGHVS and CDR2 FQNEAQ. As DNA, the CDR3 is TGTGCCAGCAGTCCAGGGACCAACACCGGGGAGCTGTTTTTT. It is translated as CASSPGTNTGELFF.

CDR3 sequence (DNA): TGTGCCAGCAGCTTAGACCGAAATGAGCAGTTCTTC. Protein product: CASSLDRNEQFF. The chain uses TRBV7-2 and TRBJ2-1; D uncertain. This CDR3 has 12 residues. Germline V gene lookup returns CDR1 SGHTA and CDR2 FQGNSA. V lost 1 base to trimming and J lost 7 bases, with 5 bases between them.

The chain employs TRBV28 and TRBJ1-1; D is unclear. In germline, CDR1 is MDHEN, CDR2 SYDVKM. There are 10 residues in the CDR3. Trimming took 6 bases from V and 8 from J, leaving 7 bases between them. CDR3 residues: CASSRLEAFF. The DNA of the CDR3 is TGTGCCAGCAGCAGGTTGGAAGCTTTCTTT.

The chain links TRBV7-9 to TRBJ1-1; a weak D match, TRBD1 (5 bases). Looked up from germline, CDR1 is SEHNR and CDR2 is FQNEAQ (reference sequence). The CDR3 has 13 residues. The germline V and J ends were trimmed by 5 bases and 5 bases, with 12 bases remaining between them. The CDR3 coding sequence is TGTGCCAGCAGCGCCGGGGGGGGAACTGAAGCTTTCTTT. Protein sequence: CASSAGGGTEAFF.

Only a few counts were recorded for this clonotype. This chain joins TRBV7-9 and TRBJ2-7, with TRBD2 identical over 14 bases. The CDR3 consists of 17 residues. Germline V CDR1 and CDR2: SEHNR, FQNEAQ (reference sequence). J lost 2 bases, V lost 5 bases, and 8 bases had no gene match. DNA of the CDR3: TGTGCCAGCAGCCCCGGGACTAGCGGGAGCTTTGCCTACGAGCAGTACTTC. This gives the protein CASSPGTSGSFAYEQYF.